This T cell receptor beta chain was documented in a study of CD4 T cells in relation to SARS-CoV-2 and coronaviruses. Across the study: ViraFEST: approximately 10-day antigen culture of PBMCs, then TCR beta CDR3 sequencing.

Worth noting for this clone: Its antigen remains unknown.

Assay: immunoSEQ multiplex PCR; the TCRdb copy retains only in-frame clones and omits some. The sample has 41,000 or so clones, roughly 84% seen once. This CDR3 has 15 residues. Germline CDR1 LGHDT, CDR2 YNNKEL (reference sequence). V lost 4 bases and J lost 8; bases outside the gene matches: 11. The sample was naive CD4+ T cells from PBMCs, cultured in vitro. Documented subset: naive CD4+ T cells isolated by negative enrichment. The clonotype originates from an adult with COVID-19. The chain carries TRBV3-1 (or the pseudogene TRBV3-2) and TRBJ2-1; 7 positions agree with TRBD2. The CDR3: CASSRRSGPRDEQFF. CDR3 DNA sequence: TGTGCCAGCAGCCGTCGTAGCGGGCCTCGCGATGAGCAGTTCTTC.